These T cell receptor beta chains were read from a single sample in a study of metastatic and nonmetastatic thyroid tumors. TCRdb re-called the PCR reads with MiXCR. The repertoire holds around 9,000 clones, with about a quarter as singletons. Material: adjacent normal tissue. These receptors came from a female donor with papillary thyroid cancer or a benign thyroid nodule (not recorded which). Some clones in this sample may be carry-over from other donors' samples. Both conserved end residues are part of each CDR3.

cdr3_aa: CSANYLGQDYGYTF; j_call: TRBJ1-2; v_call: TRBV20-1
cdr3_aa: CASSQYGYEQYF; j_call: TRBJ2-7; v_call: TRBV11-2
cdr3_aa: CASSLQRRSTDTQYF; j_call: TRBJ2-3; v_call: TRBV27
cdr3_aa: CASSLFPGQGTTEAFF; j_call: TRBJ1-1; v_call: TRBV5-1
cdr3_aa: CASSLLAAGDTGELFF; j_call: TRBJ2-2; v_call: TRBV5-1
cdr3_aa: CVISESVGTSNTGELFF; j_call: TRBJ2-2; v_call: TRBV10-3
cdr3_aa: CASSHIGADHPDTQYF; j_call: TRBJ2-3; v_call: TRBV7-8
cdr3_aa: CASSLGGRTYNEQFF; j_call: TRBJ2-1; v_call: TRBV7-8
cdr3_aa: CASSLGVGLAENTGELFF; j_call: TRBJ2-2; v_call: TRBV11-1
cdr3_aa: CASRDLDRPGSNEQFF; j_call: TRBJ2-1; v_call: TRBV2
cdr3_aa: CSASYGLLGNTIYF; j_call: TRBJ1-3; v_call: TRBV20-1
cdr3_aa: CSASGRVYEQYF; j_call: TRBJ2-7; v_call: TRBV20-1
cdr3_aa: CASSLLAGGTYEQYF; j_call: TRBJ2-7; v_call: TRBV11-2
cdr3_aa: CASRVEEGELFF; j_call: TRBJ2-2; v_call: TRBV5-8
cdr3_aa: CAWSGTGLNSPLHF; j_call: TRBJ1-6; v_call: TRBV30
cdr3_aa: CASSSFPGTDGSSGANVLTF; j_call: TRBJ2-6; v_call: TRBV7-1
cdr3_aa: CASSSSGIAYNEQFF; j_call: TRBJ2-1; v_call: TRBV9
cdr3_aa: CSARSLAGGSDEQYF; j_call: TRBJ2-7; v_call: TRBV20-1
cdr3_aa: CASKQIGSSYEQYF; j_call: TRBJ2-7; v_call: TRBV6-1
cdr3_aa: CAATQPSGTIYF; j_call: TRBJ1-3; v_call: TRBV24-1
cdr3_aa: CASSDDGYNEQFF; j_call: TRBJ2-1; v_call: TRBV6-1
cdr3_aa: CASSQDVLPYNEQFF; j_call: TRBJ2-1; v_call: TRBV3-1
cdr3_aa: CASSQDSGTGAYEQYF; j_call: TRBJ2-7; v_call: TRBV4-1
cdr3_aa: CAWAKPSGGSRTNEKLFF; j_call: TRBJ1-4; v_call: TRBV30
cdr3_aa: CASSYSWTSWTEAFF; j_call: TRBJ1-1; v_call: TRBV10-2
cdr3_aa: CAISDEGGNYNEQFF; j_call: TRBJ2-1; v_call: TRBV10-3
cdr3_aa: CASSLQGFGTEAFF; j_call: TRBJ1-1; v_call: TRBV7-9
cdr3_aa: CASSQIGQGGSEQFF; j_call: TRBJ2-1; v_call: TRBV11-1
cdr3_aa: CASSLLTSGGGSYNEQFF; j_call: TRBJ2-1; v_call: TRBV18
cdr3_aa: CASSLGEAETQYF; j_call: TRBJ2-5; v_call: TRBV7-6
cdr3_aa: CSAPPGGQRPYEQYF; j_call: TRBJ2-7; v_call: TRBV20-1
cdr3_aa: CASETGANTEAFF; j_call: TRBJ1-1; v_call: TRBV2
cdr3_aa: CASSLGPIQPQHF; j_call: TRBJ1-5; v_call: TRBV5-1
cdr3_aa: CASSVQVGGNTEAFF; j_call: TRBJ1-1; v_call: TRBV9
cdr3_aa: CATSRDPDRQGHFSNYGYTF; j_call: TRBJ1-2; v_call: TRBV15
cdr3_aa: CASSMAGYSYNEQFF; j_call: TRBJ2-1; v_call: TRBV19
cdr3_aa: CASSVAPDGDTIYF; j_call: TRBJ1-3; v_call: TRBV9
cdr3_aa: CASSVGDVGYGYTF; j_call: TRBJ1-2; v_call: TRBV27
cdr3_aa: CASSDAGGLRATNEKLFF; j_call: TRBJ1-4; v_call: TRBV7-9
cdr3_aa: CVSSLVGHCTGSYEQYF; j_call: TRBJ2-7; v_call: TRBV7-8
cdr3_aa: CARSSVGFTDKQYF; j_call: TRBJ2-3; v_call: TRBV27
cdr3_aa: CASSSTGSWNTEAFF; j_call: TRBJ1-1; v_call: TRBV28
cdr3_aa: CASSQVDEQYF; j_call: TRBJ2-7; v_call: TRBV4-1
cdr3_aa: CARESVTRPYNEQFF; j_call: TRBJ2-1; v_call: TRBV19
cdr3_aa: CASSSGGSRTDTQYF; j_call: TRBJ2-3; v_call: TRBV6-1
cdr3_aa: CSAKGLAGVRTGELFF; j_call: TRBJ2-2; v_call: TRBV29-1
cdr3_aa: CATSRVASGGFLEQYF; j_call: TRBJ2-7; v_call: TRBV15
cdr3_aa: CASSKTRTSGDTYNEQFF; j_call: TRBJ2-1; v_call: TRBV6-1
cdr3_aa: CASSLVYEQYF; j_call: TRBJ2-7; v_call: TRBV7-2
cdr3_aa: CASSQPTVYGYTF; j_call: TRBJ1-2; v_call: TRBV7-9
cdr3_aa: CASSRQAYNEQFF; j_call: TRBJ2-1; v_call: TRBV11-2